These 3 T cell receptor beta chains originate from one sample sequenced in a study of Graves' ophthalmopathy and Graves' hyperthyroidism. RNA transcripts served as template for amplifying TCR beta CDR3 sequences. First-round RT-PCR relied on HTBI primers, and a second-round multiplex PCR came next. TCRdb re-called the multiplex PCR reads with MiXCR, one entry per CDR3 protein. This sample has about 550,000 distinct CDR3 sequences; under 45% occur once, and the top ten carry 4% to 5%. Specimen: peripheral blood or thyroid tissue (not recorded which). The receptors derive from an adult man with Graves' hyperthyroidism.

There are many counts of this clonotype. The rearrangement links TRBV12-3 or TRBV12-4 to TRBJ2-7; D unclear. The germline V and J ends were trimmed by 8 bases and 6 bases, with 14 bases remaining between them. The CDR3 length is 12 residues. DNA for the CDR3: TGTGCCAGCGGTCCTGACGGAACCGAGCAGTACTTC. Its translation: CASGPDGTEQYF.

This clonotype was observed many times. This rearrangement joins TRBV2 to TRBJ1-1, with D tentatively TRBD1 (5 bases). The CDR3 has 13 residues. V was pared by 7 bases and J by 1 base, with 10 bases between. Germline V lookup: CDR1 SNHLY, CDR2 FYNNEI. CDR3 coding DNA: TGTGCCAGCACCGGGACCGGGAACACTGAAGCTTTCTTT. It codes for CASTGTGNTEAFF.

The genes are TRBV29-1 and TRBJ1-2; D is perhaps TRBD1 (5 bases). The CDR3 loop spans 13 amino acids. The V end was cut by 6 bases, the J end by 0 bases, with 11 bases between. The germline gives CDR1 SQVTM, CDR2 ANQGSEA. The CDR3 region is CSVKTDTNYGYTF. CDR3 bases: TGCAGCGTCAAGACAGACACTAACTATGGCTACACCTTC.